This T cell receptor beta chain was documented in a study of OX40 agonist ivuxolimab in advanced cancers. About the study: Given to patients was ivuxolimab, an agonistic anti-OX40 (CD134) antibody. Prior checkpoint blockade (anti-PD-1, anti-PD-L1 or anti-CTLA-4) was permitted; under 50% had it. Study-level findings and limits: Still undetermined is the antigen specificity of the expanded peripheral T cells.

Exclusion applied to patients with autoimmune disease history or systemic immunosuppression. As to this clone: Its antigen is undetermined.

Measured with immunoSEQ multiplex PCR; TCRdb has only the in-frame clones, and not every one. The repertoire has about 35,000 clones, around 83% of them found once; the top ten carry 1.5% to 2%. Trimming removed 5 bases at V and 14 bases at J, with 15 bases between. CDR1 is SEHNR and CDR2 is FQNEAQ in the germline V gene (reference sequence). The CDR3 length is 11 residues. The sequencing here drew on CD4+ or CD8+ T cells sorted from blood, taken in a trial of the OX40 agonist ivuxolimab. The clonotype was recovered from an adult with an advanced solid tumor such as melanoma, head and neck, liver or kidney cancer. The chain employs TRBV7-9 and TRBJ1-2; no clear D. CDR3 nucleotides: TGTGCCAGCAGCGCGAGCCAGAAAGGTACCTTC. It specifies CASSASQKGTF. Supplemented by reference TRBV7-9 and TRBJ1-2, the full variable domain reads DTGVSQNPRHKITKRGQNVTFRCDPISEHNRLYWYRQTLGQGPEFLTYFQNEAQLEKSRLLSDRFSAERPKGSFSTLEIQRTEQGDSAMYLCASSASQKGTFGSGTRLTVV.